This T cell receptor (beta chain) was documented in a study of CD8 T cells in Susac syndrome. Study details: Active disease was present in about 6 of the sequenced Susac syndrome patients, whereas fewer than ten of them were in remission. Susac syndrome patients were untreated, on corticosteroids with some adding intravenous immunoglobulin, or on intravenous immunoglobulin only.

A quantity of about 0.5 to 1 ug RNA underwent reverse transcription using random hexamers. An immunoSEQ multiplex PCR amplified TCR beta CDR3 over 54 Vbeta and 13 Jbeta. TCRdb called the immunoSEQ multiplex PCR reads again in MiXCR, with one record for every CDR3 protein. The table has around 100,000 distinct CDR3 sequences, around 96% seen once. The germline V gene encodes CDR1 SQVTM and CDR2 ANQGSEA. This CDR3 has 14 amino acids. The germline V and J ends were trimmed by 2 bases and 2 bases, with 12 bases remaining between them. Study-wide results and caveats: Roughly 5 Susac-specific public clones appeared in CD8+ TEMRA repertoires, and some 16 in total CD8+ repertoires.

On this clonotype itself: Its antigen is not identified.

Material for sequencing was CD8+ T cells from PBMCs. The clonotype originates from a human donor with Susac syndrome. The V call is TRBV29-1, the J call TRBJ2-5; weak D call: TRBD2 (5 bases). CDR3 DNA sequence: TGCAGCGTTGAATGGAGCGGTAATCAAGAGACCCAGTACTTC. It is translated as CSVEWSGNQETQYF.